The source of this TCR beta chain is a study of T cells in localized non-small cell lung cancer. The data were produced by immunoSEQ multiplex PCR, yet TCRdb's version contains in-frame clones alone and is incomplete. Of about 33,000 clones listed, 75% to 90% are singletons. In germline, CDR1 is SGHDT, CDR2 YYEEEE. The CDR3 loop spans 14 amino acids. The trim removed 6 bases at V and 3 bases at J, leaving 7 bases unmatched. The clonotype was recovered from a man aged 35 to 70 with stage I lung adenocarcinoma. This material consisted of peripheral blood, taken before any cancer treatment. This chain uses TRBV5-6 with TRBJ1-2; 8 bases align to TRBD1. CDR3 DNA: TGTGCCAGCACCTACGACAGGGGAGACTATGGCTACACCTTC. It specifies CASTYDRGDYGYTF.